This T cell receptor (beta chain) was sequenced in a study of cytomegalovirus exposure and HLA in healthy donors. As regards this clone: The antigen is unknown.

Notes on the study in general: The study reported that TCR beta sequences accurately predicted HLA-A and HLA-B alleles in most subjects. Listed as cytomegalovirus-associated were around 160 TCR beta chains.

Each of the donors was a healthy bone marrow donor. The PCR ran on 60 Vbeta and 13 Jbeta primers. Here immunoSEQ multiplex PCR was the method, and the copy in TCRdb shows in-frame clones only, minus some. This sample has 150,000 to 200,000 clones, with roughly 72% found just once. The TCR comes from a man aged 25-40 years in good health and CMV-seronegative. The sequenced material came from PBMCs.

The CDR3 bases are TGTGCCAGCTCACCACCGTTGCGATACAATGAGCAGTTCTTC. This translates into CASSPPLRYNEQFF. This chain links TRBV18 with TRBJ2-1; D ambiguous. CDR3 length: 14 amino acids. Germline V gene data show CDR1 as KGHSH and CDR2 as LQKENI. V was clipped by 0 bases and J by 4 bases, with 7 bases between them.